This entry describes one T cell receptor beta chain. Its antigen is still unknown. Profiling relied on immunoSEQ multiplex PCR, and the TCRdb table lists in-frame clones only, not all of them. The profile covers 150,000 to 200,000 clones, with roughly 87% appearing a single time and less than 3% taken by the ten largest. The sample comes from a study of T cell responses to AZD1222 COVID-19 vaccine. Study results and caveats: Dominant at 160-218 and 743-854, vaccine-associated CD4 TCRs also spanned spike.

V lost 10 bases, J lost 5 bases, and 23 bases lay in between. The CDR3 consists of 15 residues. Germline CDR1 and CDR2: MNHEY and SVGAGI. The source is an adult in good health. The rearrangement joins TRBV6-5 to TRBJ1-1; D perhaps matches TRBD1 (6 bases). The specimen was peripheral blood, collected on day 0 of AZD1222 vaccination. The DNA for the CDR3 is TGTGCCACCACCGGCAAAGGGGGGAGAGGGACTGAAGCTTTCTTT. This translates into CATTGKGGRGTEAFF.